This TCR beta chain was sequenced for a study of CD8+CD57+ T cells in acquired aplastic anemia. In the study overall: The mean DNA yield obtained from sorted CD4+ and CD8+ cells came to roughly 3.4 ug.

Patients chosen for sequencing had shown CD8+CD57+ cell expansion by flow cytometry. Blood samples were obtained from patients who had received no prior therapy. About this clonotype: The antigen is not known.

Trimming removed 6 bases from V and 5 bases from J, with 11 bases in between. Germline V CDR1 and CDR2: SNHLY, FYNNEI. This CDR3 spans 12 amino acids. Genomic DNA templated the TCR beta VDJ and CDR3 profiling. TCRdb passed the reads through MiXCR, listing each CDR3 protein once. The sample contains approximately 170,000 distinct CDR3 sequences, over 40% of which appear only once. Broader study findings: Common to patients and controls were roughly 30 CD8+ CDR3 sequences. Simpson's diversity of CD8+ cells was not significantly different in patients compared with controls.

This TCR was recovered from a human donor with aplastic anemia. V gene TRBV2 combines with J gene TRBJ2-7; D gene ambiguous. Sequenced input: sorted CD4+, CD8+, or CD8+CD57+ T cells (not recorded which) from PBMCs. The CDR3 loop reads CASSRGRDEQYF. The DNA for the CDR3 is TGTGCCAGCAGCCGAGGCCGCGACGAGCAGTACTTC.